This T cell receptor (beta chain) was retrieved from a study of T cell responses to AZD1222 COVID-19 vaccine listed by TCRdb under 2021. Turning to the overall study: Because spike-specific TCR depth and breadth did not differ between the two schedules, AZD1222 recipients who got a second dose at roughly 4 weeks were pooled with those who got a second dose at roughly 12 weeks. TCR sequencing was performed for more than 230 trial participants, of whom 200 to 220 were given two doses of AZD1222 and around 26 were given two doses of MenACWY control vaccine. Trial participants were enrolled by age into 18-55, 56-69 and 70-plus year subgroups, with around 140, 26 and 57 TCR-sequenced participants respectively. The full study reports these points: Participants were mostly white British and included more females than males, and it was suggested by the authors that clonal diversity may have been underestimated. Conclusions about previously exposed vaccinees are limited, since just 6 or 7 AZD1222 recipients were seropositive for SARS-CoV-2 at baseline. Because no day 14 peak-response samples were available, the repertoires could be characterized only after the peak T cell response. The vaccine-associated CD4 TCRs covered the entire spike protein, and the dominant responses fell in regions 160-218 and 743-854. The 56-69-year group was small, and its depth increase did not reach significance, likely because of low power. Spike-specific TCR breadth and depth rose significantly after two AZD1222 doses compared with day 0 and with MenACWY recipients. Epitopes outside the regions mutated in the B.1.351 and B.1.1.7 variants were reportedly recognized by nearly half of the unique spike-specific TCRs.

The CDR3 regions of human TCRbeta chains were analyzed by immunosequencing. On the authors' methods: TCRs in the repertoires were compared against a reference library of SARS-CoV-2-specific TCRs that had been generated with the MIRA antigen-specificity platform. Breadth meant the fraction of unique TCRs that were SARS-CoV-2-associated, whereas depth meant the fraction of total T cells that were SARS-CoV-2-associated. Using the MIRA data, each spike-specific TCR was mapped to the spike region that the TCR reacts to and placed in a CD4 or CD8 class. Log10-transformed breadth and depth values were compared by one-way ANOVA with Sidak's multiple comparisons tests. TCRdb's version of the immuneACCESS table is confined to in-frame rearrangements and falls short of the full clone set. An unresolved V gene accounts for under half of the shortfall where checked; the remainder is of unknown origin. Clone size and V and J calls were adopted from that table, with D and trimming inferred from the DNA. A total of around 72,000 clones appear in this sample, roughly 87% of them only once. The ten biggest clones cover 24% of the sample.

Here V drops 4 bases and J drops 8 bases, and the junction holds 9 bases not matched to any gene. Sequences SGDLS (CDR1) and YYNGEE (CDR2) are obtained from the germline V gene. The CDR3, from cysteine to phenylalanine, totals 15 residues. Only the CDR3 DNA is retained, 45 bases long and in frame from the first base. This clone was detected once. It has no known antigen specificity. No base quality values were provided; no much bigger clone lies one nucleotide off. The label giving this sample's time point can be read as: baseline before first vaccination. Vaccinee samples were obtained from the UK trials COV001 and COV002, which included a single-blind randomized controlled phase 2/3 trial of AZD1222 (ChAdOx1 nCoV-19) in healthy adults. For TCRbeta chain sequencing, PBMC samples were collected from trial participants at day 0 and at day 28 after the second dose.

This receptor was taken from an adult in good health. Sequencing was performed on peripheral blood, taken on day 0 of AZD1222 vaccination. The chain was built from TRBV9 and TRBJ1-6; 7 of the junction bases match TRBD1. For the CDR3, the sequence is CASSSQDRADSPLHF. The nucleotide sequence is TGTGCCAGCAGCTCACAAGACAGGGCAGATTCACCCCTCCACTTT. When the CDR3 is completed using the reference TRBV9 and TRBJ1-6 genes on either side, the full variable domain is DSGVTQTPKHLITATGQRVTLRCSPRSGDLSVYWYQQSLDQGLQFLIQYYNGEERAKGNILERFSAQQFPDLHSELNLSSLELGDSALYFCASSSQDRADSPLHFGNGTRLTVT.